These 26 T cell receptor beta chains were all obtained from the same sample, sequenced in a study of cytotoxic CD8 clonotypes in ibrutinib-treated CLL. Only in-frame clones appear in the TCRdb table, and some are missing; sequencing was by immunoSEQ multiplex PCR. Counted here are around 310,000 clones, around four fifths occurring once; the ten biggest clones make up over 5.5%. The sequences come from PBMCs, collected before ibrutinib treatment. These receptor sequences come from a human donor with chronic lymphocytic leukemia.

This clone was found once. The V gene is TRBV19, the J gene TRBJ2-2; D uncertain. The CDR3 length is 15 residues. V lost 3 bases, J lost 3 bases, and 11 bases lay in between. CDR1 and CDR2 from the germline V gene are LNHDA and SQIVND (reference sequence). The CDR3 reads CASSMGLVYTGELFF. In DNA form, the CDR3 reads TGTGCCAGTAGTATGGGGTTAGTTTACACCGGGGAGCTGTTTTTT.

The count of this clone is one. CDR3 loop: CAWSRGSGYTF. In DNA form, the CDR3 reads TGTGCCTGGAGCCGAGGGAGTGGCTACACCTTC. The V gene is TRBV30, the J gene TRBJ1-2; no clear D. Germline V lookup: CDR1 GTSNPN, CDR2 SVGIG (reference sequence). Trimming took 3 bases from V and 7 from J, leaving 9 bases between them. CDR3 length equals 11 residues.

In this sample, this clone turned up a few times. At one end, the junction sequence differs from germline, possibly due to a read error. J is TRBJ2-7 and V is TRBV7-2; TRBD2 aligns across 11 bases. The CDR3 is 14 amino acids. Germline values: CDR1 SGHTA, CDR2 FQGNSA. The CDR3: CASSLAGGVYEQYF. In DNA, the CDR3 is TGTGCCAGCAGCCTAGCGGGAGGAGTGTACGAGCAGTACTTC.

The V and J genes are TRBV7-6 and TRBJ2-1, with 12 bases aligning to TRBD2. V gave up 0 bases and J gave up 9 bases; unmatched junction bases: 12. This CDR3 region has 18 residues. The germline V gene has CDR1 SGHVS and CDR2 FNYEAQ. DNA for the CDR3: TGTGCCAGCAGCTTAGCGCGTCTAGGGAGACTAGCGGGAGCTGAGCAGTTCTTC. This codes for CASSLARLGRLAGAEQFF. Filled out from reference TRBV7-6 and TRBJ2-1, the complete variable domain reads GAGVSQSPRYKVTKRGQDVALRCDPISGHVSLYWYRQALGQGPEFLTYFNYEAQQDKSGLPNDRFSAERPEGSISTLTIQRTEQRDSAMYRCASSLARLGRLAGAEQFFGPGTRLTVL.

This clone was observed a few times. The V call is TRBV9, the J call TRBJ2-3, with D possibly matching TRBD2 (5 bases). V lost 0 bases and J lost 6, with 14 bases in between. The CDR3 has 15 residues. The germline V gene encodes CDR1 SGDLS and CDR2 YYNGEE. The chain's CDR3 is CASSVATTIGDTQYF. Here the CDR3 DNA reads TGTGCCAGCAGCGTAGCGACTACAATAGGGGATACGCAGTATTTT.

The rearrangement links TRBV6-5 to TRBJ1-4; the match to TRBD1 covers 7 bases. CDR1 is MNHEY, CDR2 SVGAGI, per germline. This CDR3 spans 15 amino acids. The J segment lost 7 bases and the V segment lost 0 bases, leaving 5 bases of the junction unmatched. This chain's CDR3 is CASSYSAGGPEKLFF. The DNA for the CDR3 is TGTGCCAGCAGTTACTCGGCAGGGGGACCTGAAAAACTGTTTTTT.

This clone was detected only once. J is TRBJ1-5 and V is TRBV19, with D possibly matching TRBD1 (5 bases). Germline V gene lookup returns CDR1 LNHDA and CDR2 SQIVND (reference sequence). V lost 7 bases and J lost 2, with 21 bases in between. This CDR3 comprises 17 residues. CDR3 sequence reads: CASMAGTFVGGNQPQHF. As DNA, the CDR3 is TGTGCCAGTATGGCAGGGACTTTCGTCGGGGGCAATCAGCCCCAGCATTTT.

The gene calls are TRBV4-1 and TRBJ2-1; TRBD2 is a possible D gene (6 bases). Germline lookup yields CDR1 MGHRA and CDR2 YSYEKL. This CDR3 is built from 18 residues. V lost 0 bases to trimming and J lost 2 bases, with 17 bases between them. CDR3 bases: TGCGCCAGCAGCCAAGATTATCGGGGGAGCGGAGCCTACAATGAGCAGTTCTTC. This codes for CASSQDYRGSGAYNEQFF.

This chain links TRBV30 with TRBJ1-1; 8 bases agree with TRBD1. The CDR3 runs to 11 residues. Per germline, CDR1 GTSNPN and CDR2 SVGIG (reference sequence). The V gene end was trimmed by 4 bases and the J gene end by 12 bases; junction bases not matched to a gene: 7. The CDR3 DNA sequence: TGTGCCTGGACTGGACAGGGACCGACTTTCTTT. Translating gives CAWTGQGPTFF. Full variable domain (outside the CDR3, taken from reference TRBV30 and TRBJ1-1): SQTIHQWPATLVQPVGSPLSLECTVEGTSNPNLYWYRQAAGRGLQLLFYSVGIGQISSEVPQNLSASRPQDRQFILSSKKLLLSDSGFYLCAWTGQGPTFFGQGTRLTVV.

The chain is built from TRBV10-1 and TRBJ2-7, with 11 bases lining up with TRBD2. CDR1 is WNHNN, CDR2 SYGVQD, per germline (reference sequence). Trimming removed 5 bases from V and 3 bases from J; junction bases left unmatched: 9. This CDR3 comprises 16 residues. The CDR3 DNA sequence: TGCGCCAGCAGTAACCCGGGACTAGCGGATAACTACGAGCAGTACTTC. Amino acids: CASSNPGLADNYEQYF.

This sequence joins TRBV28 and TRBJ1-2; no reliable D call. Germline V gives CDR1 MDHEN, CDR2 SYDVKM. The CDR3 length is 15 residues. V gave up 7 bases and J gave up 3 bases, with 18 bases separating them. The CDR3 DNA reads as TGTGCCAGCAACCCCGACGGACCGAGTTACTATGGCTACACCTTC. It specifies CASNPDGPSYYGYTF.

The chain has TRBV30 and TRBJ2-5; D not resolved. V lost 0 bases and J 5 bases, leaving 7 bases between the germline ends. CDR1 is GTSNPN, CDR2 SVGIG, per germline (reference sequence). This CDR3 comprises 12 residues. The CDR3 spells CAWSVQWETQYF. The CDR3 bases are TGTGCCTGGAGTGTACAGTGGGAGACCCAGTACTTC.

The chain is built from TRBV19 and TRBJ2-5; 8 bases are shared with TRBD2. Germline CDR1 reads LNHDA; CDR2 reads SQIVND (reference sequence). The CDR3 runs 17 residues. V lost 2 bases and J lost 0; bases outside the gene matches: 8. The CDR3 reads CASSIRGAGGHQETQYF. CDR3 in DNA: TGTGCCAGTAGTATAAGGGGTGCGGGAGGACACCAAGAGACCCAGTACTTC.

This sequence joins TRBV15 and TRBJ1-1; possibly TRBD1 for D (5 bases). Trimming took off 0 bases at V and 1 base at J, with 9 bases between the two ends. The CDR3 extends over 15 amino acids. CDR1 and CDR2 from the germline V gene are LNHNV and YYDKDF (reference sequence). CDR3 sequence (DNA): TGTGCCACCAGCAGAGATATAGGACAGAACACTGAAGCTTTCTTT. Translating it yields CATSRDIGQNTEAFF. Full variable domain (missing parts from reference TRBV15 and TRBJ1-1): DAMVIQNPRYQVTQFGKPVTLSCSQTLNHNVMYWYQQKSSQAPKLLFHYYDKDFNNEADTPDNFQSRRPNTSFCFLDIRSPGLGDTAMYLCATSRDIGQNTEAFFGQGTRLTVV.

This clone has only one observation. The chain has TRBV15 and TRBJ2-1; D is unresolved. Trimming left V 1 base short and J 13 bases short, with 14 bases between. Germline loops: CDR1 LNHNV, CDR2 YYDKDF (reference sequence). The CDR3 covers 13 residues. The CDR3 spells CATSRVGGARQFF. Written as DNA, the CDR3 is TGTGCCACCAGCAGAGTTGGCGGAGCCCGCCAGTTCTTC.

The chain combines TRBV5-6 with TRBJ2-1; D is ambiguous. This CDR3 spans 12 amino acids. Germline V lookup: CDR1 SGHDT, CDR2 YYEEEE. Trimming removed 0 bases at V and 4 bases at J, with 2 bases between. The CDR3 region is CASSLVYNEQFF. The CDR3 DNA reads TGTGCCAGCAGCTTGGTTTACAATGAGCAGTTCTTC.

The rearrangement joins TRBV5-6 to TRBJ2-7; a weak D match, TRBD1 (5 bases). Germline V lookup: CDR1 SGHDT, CDR2 YYEEEE. This CDR3 has 12 residues. V gave up 4 bases and J gave up 7 bases, with 12 bases separating them. DNA for the CDR3: TGTGCCAGCAGCGTAGGGGTCGTTGAGCAGTACTTC. It codes for CASSVGVVEQYF.

The chain couples TRBV28 to TRBJ2-7; 7 bases match TRBD2. Germline V CDR1 and CDR2: MDHEN, SYDVKM. This CDR3 has 16 residues. Trimming took 6 bases from V and 2 from J; bases not matched to a gene: 13. The chain's CDR3 is CASSSLPGRGTYEQYF. The CDR3 DNA reads TGTGCCAGCAGCTCCCTCCCTGGGAGGGGAACCTACGAGCAGTACTTC.

J is TRBJ2-7 and V is TRBV6-6; unclear D gene. Germline CDR1 MNHNY, CDR2 SVGAGI (reference sequence). V shed 5 bases and J shed 2 bases, with 19 bases lying between them. This CDR3 comprises 16 residues. The CDR3 region is CASSQPTWIRPYEQYF. The CDR3 nucleotides are TGTGCCAGCAGTCAACCTACATGGATACGTCCCTACGAGCAGTACTTC.

V gene TRBV4-3 combines with J gene TRBJ2-7; the match to TRBD2 covers 7 bases. The CDR3 is made up of 14 amino acids. Germline trimming cut 4 bases from V and 3 bases from J; bases unmatched to any gene: 6. CDR1 LGHNA and CDR2 YSLEER come from the germline V gene. The chain's CDR3 is CASSPWEGHYEQYF. CDR3 DNA: TGCGCCAGCAGCCCTTGGGAGGGGCACTACGAGCAGTACTTC.

This sequence joins TRBV5-6 and TRBJ2-1; tentative D call: TRBD1 (6 bases). V was cut by 6 bases and J by 0 bases, with 19 bases left in between. This CDR3 spans 17 amino acids. Germline CDR1 and CDR2: SGHDT and YYEEEE. CDR3 residues: CASTSVGTLSSYNEQFF. The DNA for the CDR3 is TGTGCCAGCACCTCCGTTGGGACACTTAGCTCCTACAATGAGCAGTTCTTC.

This chain connects TRBV4-1 to TRBJ1-1; D uncertain. CDR1 and CDR2 from the germline V gene are MGHRA and YSYEKL. V lost 0 bases to trimming and J lost 1 base, with 15 bases between them. The CDR3 is made up of 17 amino acids. The CDR3 sequence is CASSQEGRSFGNTEAFF. The CDR3 DNA is TGCGCCAGCAGCCAAGAAGGGAGAAGTTTTGGGAACACTGAAGCTTTCTTT.

The genes are TRBV29-1 and TRBJ2-2; D is unclear. The CDR3 has 11 residues. V shed 6 bases and J shed 6 bases, with 8 bases lying between them. Looked up from germline, CDR1 is SQVTM and CDR2 is ANQGSEA. CDR3 sequence: CSVTFSGELFF. DNA for the CDR3: TGCAGCGTGACGTTTTCCGGGGAGCTGTTTTTT.

The table lists this clone with a few counts. V and J are TRBV5-1 and TRBJ2-1, with D possibly called TRBD1 or TRBD2 (5 bases each). From germline, CDR1 is SGHRS and CDR2 YFSETQ. V was pared by 4 bases and J by 4 bases, with 18 bases between. This CDR3 is 16 amino acids long. CDR3 in DNA: TGCGCCAGCAGCCATATTCCGGGACGAGAATACAATGAGCAGTTCTTC. As protein: CASSHIPGREYNEQFF.

The chain recombines TRBV2 with TRBJ2-2; D is unclear. V was clipped by 7 bases and J by 5 bases, with 20 bases between them. The CDR3 extends over 16 amino acids. The germline V gene encodes CDR1 SNHLY and CDR2 FYNNEI. The CDR3 protein is CASIQGSSRGTGELFF. The CDR3 region has the DNA TGTGCCAGCATCCAAGGGTCCAGCAGAGGAACCGGGGAGCTGTTTTTT.

The V and J genes are TRBV9 and TRBJ2-3, with TRBD1 identical over 9 bases. The germline V gene encodes CDR1 SGDLS and CDR2 YYNGEE. After removal of 0 bases from V and 2 bases from J, the junction contained 10 bases not matched to a gene. CDR3 length: 18 residues. This CDR3 is CASSVENGTGYPTDTQYF. The CDR3 DNA reads TGTGCCAGCAGCGTAGAGAATGGGACAGGGTATCCCACAGATACGCAGTATTTT.